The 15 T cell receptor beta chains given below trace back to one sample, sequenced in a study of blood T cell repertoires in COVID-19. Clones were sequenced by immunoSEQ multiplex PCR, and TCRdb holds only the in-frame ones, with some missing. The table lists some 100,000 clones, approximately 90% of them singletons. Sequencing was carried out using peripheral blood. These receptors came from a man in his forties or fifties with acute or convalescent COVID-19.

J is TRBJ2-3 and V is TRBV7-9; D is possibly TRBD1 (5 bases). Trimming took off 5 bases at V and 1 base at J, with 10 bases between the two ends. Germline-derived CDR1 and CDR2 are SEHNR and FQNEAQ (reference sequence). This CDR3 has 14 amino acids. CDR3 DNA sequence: TGTGCCAGCAGCCTAGACAGACGCACAGATACGCAGTATTTT. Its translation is CASSLDRRTDTQYF.

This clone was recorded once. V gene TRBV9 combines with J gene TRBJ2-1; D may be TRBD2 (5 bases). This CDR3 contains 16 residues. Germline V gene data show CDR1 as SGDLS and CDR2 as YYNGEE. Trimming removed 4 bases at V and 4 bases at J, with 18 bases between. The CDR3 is CASSSSGLASYNEQFF. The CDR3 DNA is TGTGCCAGCAGCTCGAGTGGGCTAGCTAGTTACAATGAGCAGTTCTTC.

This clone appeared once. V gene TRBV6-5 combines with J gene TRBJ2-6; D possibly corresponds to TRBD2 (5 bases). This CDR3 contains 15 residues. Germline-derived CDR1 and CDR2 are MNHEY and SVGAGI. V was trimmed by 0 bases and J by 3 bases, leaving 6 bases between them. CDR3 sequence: CASSYSGVGANVLTF. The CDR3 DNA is TGTGCCAGCAGTTACTCCGGGGTTGGGGCCAACGTCCTGACTTTC.

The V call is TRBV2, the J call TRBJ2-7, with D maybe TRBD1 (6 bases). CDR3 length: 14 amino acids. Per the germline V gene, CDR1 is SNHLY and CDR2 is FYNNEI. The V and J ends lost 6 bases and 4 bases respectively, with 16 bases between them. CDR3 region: CASRRTVSLYEQYF. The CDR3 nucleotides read TGTGCCAGCAGGAGGACAGTTTCACTTTACGAGCAGTACTTC.

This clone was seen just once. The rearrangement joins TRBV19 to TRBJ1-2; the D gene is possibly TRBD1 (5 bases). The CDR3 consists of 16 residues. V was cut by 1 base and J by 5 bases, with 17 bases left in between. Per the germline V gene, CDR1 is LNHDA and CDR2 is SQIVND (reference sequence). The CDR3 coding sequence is TGTGCCAGTAGTATAGTGCCCCAGACAGCAAGTTATGGCTACACCTTC. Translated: CASSIVPQTASYGYTF.

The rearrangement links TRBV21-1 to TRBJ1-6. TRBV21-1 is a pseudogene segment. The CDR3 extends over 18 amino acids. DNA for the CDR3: TGTGCCAGCAGCAAAGTACTGAGTAACCCGTTGTCGGATTCACCCCTCCACTTT. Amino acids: CASSKVLSNPLSDSPLHF.

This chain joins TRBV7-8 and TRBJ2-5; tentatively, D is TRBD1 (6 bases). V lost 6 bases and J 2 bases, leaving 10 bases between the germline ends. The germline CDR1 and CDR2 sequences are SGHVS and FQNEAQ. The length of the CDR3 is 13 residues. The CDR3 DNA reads TGTGCCAGCAGGAACAGGGTTCAAGAGACCCAGTACTTC. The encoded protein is CASRNRVQETQYF.

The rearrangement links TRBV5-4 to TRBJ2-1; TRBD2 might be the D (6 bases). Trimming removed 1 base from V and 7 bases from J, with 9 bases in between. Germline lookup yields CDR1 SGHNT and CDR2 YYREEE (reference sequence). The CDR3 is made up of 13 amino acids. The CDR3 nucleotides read TGTGCCAGCAGCTTGAAGGGGAGGAATGAGCAGTTCTTC. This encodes CASSLKGRNEQFF.

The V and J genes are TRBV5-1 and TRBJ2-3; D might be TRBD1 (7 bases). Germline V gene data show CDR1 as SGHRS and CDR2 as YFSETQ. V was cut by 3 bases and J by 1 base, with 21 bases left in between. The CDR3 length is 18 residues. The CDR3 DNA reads TGCGCCAGCAGCTCGGGGCCCAGGGGGGCGATCGGCACAGATACGCAGTATTTT. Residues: CASSSGPRGAIGTDTQYF.

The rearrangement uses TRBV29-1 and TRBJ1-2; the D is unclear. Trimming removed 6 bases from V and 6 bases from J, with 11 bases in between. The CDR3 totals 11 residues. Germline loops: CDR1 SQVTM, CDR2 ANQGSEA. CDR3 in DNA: TGCAGCGTGGGAGGAGGGAATGGCTACACCTTC. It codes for CSVGGGNGYTF. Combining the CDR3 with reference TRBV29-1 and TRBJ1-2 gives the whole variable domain SAVISQKPSRDICQRGTSLTIQCQVDSQVTMMFWYRQQPGQSLTLIATANQGSEATYESGFVIDKFPISRPNLTFSTLTVSNMSPEDSSIYLCSVGGGNGYTFGSGTRLTVV.

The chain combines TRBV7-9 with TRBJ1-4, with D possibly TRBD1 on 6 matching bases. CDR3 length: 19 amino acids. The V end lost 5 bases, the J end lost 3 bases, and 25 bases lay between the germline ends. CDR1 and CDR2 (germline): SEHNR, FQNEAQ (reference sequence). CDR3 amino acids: CASSQTGTSAGVANEKLFF. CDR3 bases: TGTGCCAGCAGCCAAACCGGGACATCCGCTGGTGTAGCTAATGAAAAACTGTTTTTT.

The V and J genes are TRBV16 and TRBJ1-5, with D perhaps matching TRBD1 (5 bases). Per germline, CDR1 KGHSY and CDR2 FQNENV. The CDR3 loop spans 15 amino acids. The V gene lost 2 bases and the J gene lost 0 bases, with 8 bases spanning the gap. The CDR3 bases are TGTGCCAGCAGCCAACAGGGAAATAGCAATCAGCCCCAGCATTTT. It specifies CASSQQGNSNQPQHF. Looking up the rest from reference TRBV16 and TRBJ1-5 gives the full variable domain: GEEVAQTPKHLVRGEGQKAKLYCAPIKGHSYVFWYQQVLKNEFKFLISFQNENVFDETGMPKERFSAKCLPNSPCSLEIQATKLEDSAVYFCASSQQGNSNQPQHFGDGTRLSIL.

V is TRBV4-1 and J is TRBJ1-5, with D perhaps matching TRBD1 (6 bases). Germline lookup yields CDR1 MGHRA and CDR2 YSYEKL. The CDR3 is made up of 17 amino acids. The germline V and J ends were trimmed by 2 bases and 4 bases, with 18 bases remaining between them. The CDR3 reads CASSQIRVQGRNQPQHF. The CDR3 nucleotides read TGCGCCAGCAGCCAAATCCGCGTACAGGGTAGGAATCAGCCCCAGCATTTT.

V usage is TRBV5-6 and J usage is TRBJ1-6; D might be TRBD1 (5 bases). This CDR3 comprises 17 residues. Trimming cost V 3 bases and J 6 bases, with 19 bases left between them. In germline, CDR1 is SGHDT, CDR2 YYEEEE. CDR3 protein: CASSSPTQGTGNSPLHF. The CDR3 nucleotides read TGTGCCAGCAGCTCGCCCACCCAGGGAACGGGTAATTCACCCCTCCACTTT.

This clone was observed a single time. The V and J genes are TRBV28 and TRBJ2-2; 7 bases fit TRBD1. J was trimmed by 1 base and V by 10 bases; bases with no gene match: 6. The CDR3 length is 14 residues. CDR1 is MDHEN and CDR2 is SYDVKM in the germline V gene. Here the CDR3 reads CANSRTGNTGELFF. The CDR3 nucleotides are TGTGCCAATTCTCGGACAGGGAACACCGGGGAGCTGTTTTTT.